A single sample is the source of the 30 T cell receptor beta chains below, sequenced in a study of T cells in narcolepsy. TCRdb's table, derived via immunoSEQ multiplex PCR, lists solely in-frame clones and lacks some. This sample has tens of thousands of clones, with around 81% found just once. The sample taken for sequencing was CD45RA- memory CD4+ T cells from PBMCs. These receptors all stem from a human donor with narcolepsy.

The chain employs TRBV4-1 and TRBJ1-2; tentative D call: TRBD1 (6 bases). Trimming took off 3 bases at V and 3 bases at J, with 14 bases between the two ends. The CDR3 has 15 amino acids. Germline V CDR1 and CDR2: MGHRA, YSYEKL. The CDR3 is CASSQTGPKDYGYTF. The CDR3 DNA follows: TGCGCCAGCAGCCAGACAGGACCGAAGGACTATGGCTACACCTTC.

This rearrangement joins TRBV27 to TRBJ1-6, with D perhaps matching TRBD1 (6 bases). Between the trimmed V and J ends, which lost 6 bases and 7 bases, there was a span of 13 bases. The CDR3 is 14 residues long. In germline, CDR1 is MNHEY, CDR2 SMNVEV (reference sequence). DNA for the CDR3: TGTGCCAGCAGACCAGGGGCGTTGAATTCACCCCTCCACTTT. Translated: CASRPGALNSPLHF.

This chain joins TRBV11-2 and TRBJ1-2, with 10 bases fitting TRBD1. Germline assignment: CDR1 SGHAT and CDR2 FQNNGV. CDR3 length: 14 amino acids. Trimming at V came to 4 bases and at J to 8 bases, leaving 7 bases not matched to a gene. The CDR3 DNA sequence: TGTGCCAGCAGCTCCTCCGACAGGGGGCAGGGCTACACCTTC. Encoded protein: CASSSSDRGQGYTF.

V usage is TRBV12-5 and J usage is TRBJ1-3; D gene uncertain. The V gene's germline CDR1 is LGHNT and CDR2 FRNRAP. Trimming removed 0 bases from V and 8 bases from J, with 8 bases in between. The CDR3 totals 13 residues. The CDR3 DNA reads as TGTGCTAGTGGTTTGGTATTTTTGGACACCATATATTTT. Its translation: CASGLVFLDTIYF.

The gene calls are TRBV6-5 and TRBJ2-4; D uncertain. Trimming removed 7 bases from V and 9 bases from J, with 19 bases in between. The CDR3 runs to 14 residues. Germline V gene lookup returns CDR1 MNHEY and CDR2 SVGAGI. The CDR3 bases are TGTGCCAGCACCGAAGGATGGGGTAGTGGCATTCAGTACTTC. This sequence encodes CASTEGWGSGIQYF.

The chain carries TRBV21-1 and TRBJ2-1; the D call TRBD1 from the table was never checked on the DNA. TRBV21-1 has pseudogene status. The CDR3 contains 17 residues. The CDR3 loop is CASSNVEGAREGNEQFF. CDR3 nucleotides: TGTGCCAGCAGCAACGTCGAGGGGGCGAGGGAAGGCAATGAGCAGTTCTTC.

V usage is TRBV25-1 and J usage is TRBJ1-2, with TRBD1 matching over 9 bases. The CDR3 is made up of 15 amino acids. The germline CDR1 and CDR2 sequences are MGHDK and SYGVNS. J gave up 8 bases and V 6 bases, and 13 bases lay outside the gene matches. The CDR3 DNA sequence: TGTGCCAGCAGGGATCCGGGACAGGGACGGAAGGGCTACACCTTC. Translation gives CASRDPGQGRKGYTF.

The rearrangement links TRBV19 to TRBJ2-1, with 14 positions matching TRBD2. With V trimmed by 5 bases and J by 10 bases, 16 bases remained unmatched. CDR1 is LNHDA, CDR2 SQIVND, per germline (reference sequence). The CDR3 length is 18 residues. CDR3 sequence: CASSDRRLAGGRRQEQFF. CDR3 nucleotides: TGTGCCAGTAGTGACCGCCGACTAGCGGGGGGGCGGAGGCAGGAGCAGTTCTTC.

This chain links TRBV5-1 with TRBJ2-3; D perhaps matches TRBD1 (6 bases). Germline V gene sequence: CDR1 SGHRS, CDR2 YFSETQ. V dropped 3 bases and J dropped 10 bases, with 12 bases sitting between them. CDR3 length: 12 residues. CDR3 protein: CASSSQGTAQYF. The CDR3 nucleotides are TGCGCCAGCAGCTCACAGGGCACCGCGCAGTATTTT.

J is TRBJ1-5 and V is TRBV13; possible D gene TRBD1, 5 bases. CDR3 length equals 15 residues. The V gene's germline CDR1 is PRHDT and CDR2 FYEKMQ (reference sequence). With 0 bases removed from V and 9 bases from J, the gap between germline ends came to 15 bases. CDR3 in DNA: TGTGCCAGCAGCTTAGGAAGGGACTCCTTTTGGCCCCAGCATTTT. Translation gives CASSLGRDSFWPQHF.

For the CDR3, the DNA is TGTGCCAGCAGTTTAAGAGGGCGGGAGACCCAGTACTTC. Its protein product is CASSLRGRETQYF. This sequence joins TRBV27 and TRBJ2-5; a possible D gene is TRBD2 (5 bases). This CDR3 region has 13 residues. Germline V CDR1 and CDR2: MNHEY, SMNVEV (reference sequence). V gave up 2 bases and J gave up 5 bases, with 9 bases separating them.

This clone was detected a few times. The J gene is TRBJ1-1, the V gene TRBV19, with D possibly matching TRBD1 (5 bases). This CDR3 is built from 14 residues. Germline V lookup: CDR1 LNHDA, CDR2 SQIVND (reference sequence). V was trimmed by 5 bases and J by 11 bases, leaving 21 bases between them. For the CDR3, the DNA is TGTGCCAGTAGTGATGTCGTCGGGGGGTTGAGGGCTTTCTTT. Translation gives CASSDVVGGLRAFF.

The chain combines TRBV6-5 with TRBJ1-2, with 8 positions matching TRBD1. V shed 7 bases and J 1 base; nucleotides not matched to a gene: 8. The CDR3 runs to 15 residues. Germline-derived CDR1 and CDR2 are MNHEY and SVGAGI. CDR3 nucleotide sequence: TGTGCCAGCACCCGGGACAGGTTGATTAACTATGGCTACACCTTC. Protein: CASTRDRLINYGYTF.

The chain combines TRBV6-1 with TRBJ2-5; D assignment may be TRBD1 or TRBD2 (5 bases each). The length of the CDR3 is 15 residues. V was trimmed by 4 bases and J by 1 base, leaving 13 bases between them. CDR1 and CDR2 from the germline V gene are MNHNS and SASEGT. CDR3 amino acids: CASSVGVVAQETQYF. The DNA for the CDR3 is TGTGCCAGCAGTGTGGGGGTGGTAGCCCAAGAGACCCAGTACTTC.

V is TRBV5-6 and J is TRBJ1-4, with D possibly being TRBD1 (6 bases). The V and J ends lost 3 bases and 2 bases respectively, with 14 bases between them. The CDR3 loop spans 16 amino acids. The germline gives CDR1 SGHDT, CDR2 YYEEEE. Here the CDR3 DNA reads TGTGCCAGCAGCTGGGCGGGTGGACAGACTAATGAAAAACTGTTTTTT. Translating gives CASSWAGGQTNEKLFF.

V and J are TRBV5-8 and TRBJ1-1; no clear D. Germline CDR1 is SGHTS and CDR2 is YDEGEE. The CDR3 is 14 residues long. Between the trimmed V and J ends, which lost 1 base and 1 base, there was a span of 8 bases. The DNA for the CDR3 is TGTGCCAGCAGCTTGTCACAAACGAACACTGAAGCTTTCTTT. Protein product: CASSLSQTNTEAFF.

The chain joins TRBV13 to TRBJ2-7; no clear D gene. The V end lost 2 bases, the J end lost 5 bases, and 10 bases lay between the germline ends. The CDR3 has 13 residues. Germline values: CDR1 PRHDT, CDR2 FYEKMQ (reference sequence). The CDR3 spells CASSLSQAHEQYF. The CDR3 DNA sequence: TGTGCCAGCAGCTTAAGCCAGGCCCACGAGCAGTACTTC.

The chain employs TRBV7-2 and TRBJ2-7, with TRBD2 matching 12 bases. J gave up 0 bases and V 5 bases, and 5 bases lay outside the gene matches. The CDR3 consists of 16 residues. The germline V gene encodes CDR1 SGHTA and CDR2 FQGNSA. CDR3 protein: CASSPRTSGVSYEQYF. CDR3 nucleotides: TGTGCCAGCAGCCCCCGGACTAGCGGGGTCTCCTACGAGCAGTACTTC.

The chain employs TRBV5-1 and TRBJ1-1; D is uncertain. The CDR3 totals 14 residues. Trimming took off 5 bases at V and 4 bases at J, with 15 bases between the two ends. In germline, CDR1 is SGHRS, CDR2 YFSETQ. CDR3: CASRALEEFTEAFF. Written as DNA, the CDR3 is TGCGCCAGCAGGGCCTTGGAGGAATTCACTGAAGCTTTCTTT.

This chain joins TRBV6-1 and TRBJ2-5; the D gene is possibly TRBD1 (5 bases). The CDR3 loop spans 15 amino acids. The V gene's germline CDR1 is MNHNS and CDR2 SASEGT. The germline V and J ends were trimmed by 2 bases and 2 bases, with 12 bases remaining between them. The CDR3 DNA reads as TGTGCCAGCAGTGAACAAAGGGGCCCTCAAGAGACCCAGTACTTC. Encoded protein: CASSEQRGPQETQYF.

The chain couples TRBV28 to TRBJ1-2; tentatively, D is TRBD1 (5 bases). The CDR3 runs 16 residues. The germline V gene encodes CDR1 MDHEN and CDR2 SYDVKM. V gave up 0 bases and J gave up 6 bases, with 17 bases separating them. The chain's CDR3 is CASSLWMGTDVNGYTF. DNA of the CDR3: TGTGCCAGCAGTTTATGGATGGGGACGGATGTTAATGGCTACACCTTC.

The chain links TRBV6-1 to TRBJ1-1; 9 nucleotides agree with TRBD1. Per the germline V gene, CDR1 is MNHNS and CDR2 is SASEGT. J was trimmed by 10 bases and V by 5 bases; bases with no gene match: 14. CDR3 size: 15 residues. The CDR3 sequence is CASSRLGQGDWGAFF. For the CDR3, the DNA is TGTGCCAGCAGTCGACTGGGACAGGGCGATTGGGGAGCTTTCTTT.

V and J are TRBV15 and TRBJ1-1; no reliable D call. Trimming removed 0 bases from V and 1 base from J, with 12 bases in between. The length of the CDR3 is 16 residues. Per the germline V gene, CDR1 is LNHNV and CDR2 is YYDKDF (reference sequence). The CDR3 reads CATSREQFTENTEAFF. The CDR3 bases are TGTGCCACCAGCAGAGAACAATTTACAGAGAACACTGAAGCTTTCTTT.

This sequence joins TRBV4-1 and TRBJ1-5; no clear D. CDR1 and CDR2 from the germline V gene are MGHRA and YSYEKL. V lost 0 bases, J lost 6 bases, and 9 bases lay in between. This CDR3 spans 14 amino acids. The CDR3 DNA sequence: TGCGCCAGCAGCCAAGATGGAAATCTTCAGCCCCAGCATTTT. It codes for CASSQDGNLQPQHF.

This clone was detected only a few times. This sequence joins TRBV7-8 and TRBJ2-5; possible D gene TRBD1, 6 bases. The CDR3 consists of 15 residues. The V gene lost 4 bases and the J gene lost 4 bases, with 16 bases spanning the gap. Germline V gene sequence: CDR1 SGHVS, CDR2 FQNEAQ. The CDR3 here is CASSSLARGIETQYF. CDR3 bases: TGTGCCAGCAGCTCTCTTGCTAGGGGGATAGAGACCCAGTACTTC.

This clone was picked up one time. This chain uses TRBV29-1 with TRBJ1-1; D is possibly TRBD1 (6 bases). V was clipped by 2 bases and J by 1 base, with 8 bases between them. This CDR3 is 13 amino acids long. The germline V gene encodes CDR1 SQVTM and CDR2 ANQGSEA. The CDR3 loop reads CSVERGGNTEAFF. Written as DNA, the CDR3 is TGCAGCGTTGAAAGAGGGGGGAACACTGAAGCTTTCTTT.

This chain connects TRBV7-2 to TRBJ2-1; tentative D call: TRBD1 (6 bases). Trimming took off 2 bases at V and 8 bases at J, with 13 bases between the two ends. Germline V CDR1 and CDR2: SGHTA, FQGNSA. The CDR3 spans 14 residues. CDR3 nucleotide sequence: TGTGCCAGCAGCTTACAGGGGATCAGCGATGAGCAGTTCTTC. Its protein product is CASSLQGISDEQFF.

The V call is TRBV9, the J call TRBJ2-6; no reliable D call. The V gene lost 1 base and the J gene lost 2 bases, with 13 bases spanning the gap. Germline values: CDR1 SGDLS, CDR2 YYNGEE. The CDR3 spans 17 residues. CDR3 nucleotides: TGTGCCAGCAGCGTAAGTACCGGCCAGACTGGGGCCAACGTCCTGACTTTC. Translating gives CASSVSTGQTGANVLTF.

As to this clone: This same CDR3 is encoded by further DNA sequences in the sample. The rearrangement joins TRBV29-1 to TRBJ2-2; 8 nucleotides line up with TRBD1. CDR1 and CDR2 from the germline V gene are SQVTM and ANQGSEA. The CDR3 is 13 residues long. V gave up 6 bases and J gave up 4 bases; unmatched junction bases: 4. CDR3 region: CSVDRGLTGELFF. The CDR3 DNA reads as TGCAGCGTCGACAGGGGTCTCACCGGGGAGCTGTTTTTT.

The rearrangement links TRBV7-2 to TRBJ2-2; 7 positions match TRBD1. This CDR3 spans 15 amino acids. Per germline, CDR1 SGHTA and CDR2 FQGNSA. Germline trimming cut 3 bases from V and 4 bases from J; bases unmatched to any gene: 5. The CDR3 nucleotides are TGTGCCAGCAGCTTGCTACAGGGGAGCACCGGGGAGCTGTTTTTT. As protein: CASSLLQGSTGELFF.